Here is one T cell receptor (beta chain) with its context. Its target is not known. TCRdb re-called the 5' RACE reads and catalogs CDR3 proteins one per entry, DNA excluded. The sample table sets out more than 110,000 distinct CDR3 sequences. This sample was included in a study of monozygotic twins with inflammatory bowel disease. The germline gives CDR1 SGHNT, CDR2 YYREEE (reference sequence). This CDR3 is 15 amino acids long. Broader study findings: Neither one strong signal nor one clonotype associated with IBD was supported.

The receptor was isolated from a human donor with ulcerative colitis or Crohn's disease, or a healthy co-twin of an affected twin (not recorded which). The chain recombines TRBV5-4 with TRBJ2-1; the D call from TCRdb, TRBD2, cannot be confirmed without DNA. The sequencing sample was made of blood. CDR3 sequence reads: CASSLESGPMDEQFF.